Listed below are T cell receptor beta chains from one sample, sequenced in a study of blood T cell repertoires in COVID-19. The method was immunoSEQ multiplex PCR; TCRdb's version includes in-frame clones alone and lacks a portion of them. The table has fewer than 85,000 clones, roughly 70% seen once. Sequenced sample: peripheral blood. The receptors shown here come from a human donor with acute or convalescent COVID-19. The donor label of this sample is uncertain. Both conserved end residues are part of each CDR3. D genes are given only for firm matches. Only part of the rows carry a size: once, few, many, or a class if the clone is expanded.

D gene: TRBD1
J gene: TRBJ2-5
clone size: NA
V gene: TRBV5-1
CDR3 DNA: TGCGCCAGCAGCTTGGGGACAGGGAGGAGCCAAGAGACCCAGTACTTC
CDR3 protein: CASSLGTGRSQETQYF

D gene: NA
J gene: TRBJ2-1
clone size: NA
V gene: TRBV28
CDR3 DNA: TGTGCCAGCAGCCAAACCGGAACAGGGGGGGGACACAATGAGCAGTTCTTC
CDR3 protein: CASSQTGTGGGHNEQFF

D gene: NA
J gene: TRBJ2-7
clone size: few
V gene: TRBV7-8
CDR3 DNA: TGTGCCAGCACCCCCCCAGAAGGGGGCTACGAGCAGTACTTC
CDR3 protein: CASTPPEGGYEQYF

D gene: NA
J gene: TRBJ2-1
clone size: NA
V gene: TRBV5-1
CDR3 DNA: TGCGCCAGCAGCTGGAGGGCCGGTGCCCCCACGTTCTTC
CDR3 protein: CASSWRAGAPTFF

D gene: NA
J gene: TRBJ2-1
clone size: NA
V gene: TRBV24-1
CDR3 DNA: TGTGCCACCAGTGCTCCAGGTCCACGTGACAATGAGCAGTTCTTC
CDR3 protein: CATSAPGPRDNEQFF

D gene: TRBD2
J gene: TRBJ2-2
clone size: NA
V gene: TRBV9
CDR3 DNA: TGTGCCAGCGGGGGACTAGGGTTCGGGGAGCTGTTTTTT
CDR3 protein: CASGGLGFGELFF

D gene: TRBD1
J gene: TRBJ2-1
clone size: NA
V gene: TRBV4-2
CDR3 DNA: TGTGCCAGCAGCCTAGGGACAGGGGGCTCCTACAATGAGCAGTTCTTC
CDR3 protein: CASSLGTGGSYNEQFF

D gene: TRBD1
J gene: TRBJ1-5
clone size: NA
V gene: TRBV19
CDR3 DNA: TGTGCCAGTAGTTTGGACAGGGTTCAGCCCCAGCATTTT
CDR3 protein: CASSLDRVQPQHF

D gene: TRBD1
J gene: TRBJ1-4
clone size: NA
V gene: TRBV9
CDR3 DNA: TGTGCCAGCAGCCCCCGGACAGGGGGCGGACCCTATGAAAAACTGTTTTTT
CDR3 protein: CASSPRTGGGPYEKLFF

D gene: NA
J gene: TRBJ1-1
clone size: NA
V gene: TRBV10-1
CDR3 DNA: TGCGCCAGCACTGGGACACTAAACACTGAAGCTTTCTTT
CDR3 protein: CASTGTLNTEAFF

D gene: TRBD1
J gene: TRBJ2-5
clone size: NA
V gene: TRBV5-5
CDR3 DNA: TGTGCCAGCAGCTTGATCACCCCGGGACAGGGGGCAAAGACCCAGTACTTC
CDR3 protein: CASSLITPGQGAKTQYF

D gene: TRBD1
J gene: TRBJ1-4
clone size: few
V gene: TRBV5-4
CDR3 DNA: TGTGCCAGCAACTTGGGGAGGGGGCGGCGAACTAATGAAAAACTGTTTTTT
CDR3 protein: CASNLGRGRRTNEKLFF

D gene: TRBD1
J gene: TRBJ1-4
clone size: many
V gene: TRBV7-8
CDR3 DNA: TGTGCCAGCAAGCTCATTCGGGACAGGGGCGGAAAACTGTTTTTT
CDR3 protein: CASKLIRDRGGKLFF

D gene: NA
J gene: TRBJ2-2
clone size: NA
V gene: TRBV7-7
CDR3 DNA: TGTGCTAGCAGCTTAGGATCAACAGGGGGGGAGCTGTTTTTT
CDR3 protein: CASSLGSTGGELFF

D gene: NA
J gene: TRBJ1-2
clone size: NA
V gene: TRBV29-1
CDR3 DNA: TGCAGCGCCCACTCCAGGGGAGGCTACACCTTC
CDR3 protein: CSAHSRGGYTF

D gene: NA
J gene: TRBJ2-7
clone size: NA
V gene: TRBV11-3
CDR3 DNA: TGTGCCAGCCCTCCAAGGGCAGGCGGGACCTACGAGCAGTACTTC
CDR3 protein: CASPPRAGGTYEQYF

D gene: NA
J gene: TRBJ2-4
clone size: NA
V gene: TRBV30
CDR3 DNA: TGTGCCTGGTCCCCGGGAGCCGTACCCAAAAACATTCAGTACTTC
CDR3 protein: CAWSPGAVPKNIQYF

D gene: TRBD2
J gene: TRBJ2-7
clone size: NA
V gene: TRBV27
CDR3 DNA: TGTGCCAGCAGTTTATCGGGTAGCGGGAGCCTGTGGGAGCAGTACTTC
CDR3 protein: CASSLSGSGSLWEQYF

D gene: TRBD1
J gene: TRBJ1-1
clone size: NA
V gene: TRBV28
CDR3 DNA: TGTGCCAGCAGGGGACAGGCTAACACTGAAGCTTTCTTT
CDR3 protein: CASRGQANTEAFF

D gene: TRBD1
J gene: TRBJ1-6
clone size: NA
V gene: TRBV6-6
CDR3 DNA: TGTGCCAGCCGGACAGGGGATTCACCCCTCCACTTT
CDR3 protein: CASRTGDSPLHF

D gene: NA
J gene: TRBJ1-5
clone size: NA
V gene: TRBV7-2
CDR3 DNA: TGTGCCAGCAGCTTACGCCAGGGCGATCAGCCCCAGCATTTT
CDR3 protein: CASSLRQGDQPQHF

D gene: NA
J gene: TRBJ1-4
clone size: NA
V gene: TRBV7-2
CDR3 DNA: TGTGCCAGCAGCCGCGGGCGGGGGGGTAATGAAAAACTGTTTTTT
CDR3 protein: CASSRGRGGNEKLFF

D gene: TRBD1
J gene: TRBJ2-1
clone size: NA
V gene: TRBV7-9
CDR3 DNA: TGTGCCAGCAGCTTTACAGGGGGCATCTACAATGAGCAGTTCTTC
CDR3 protein: CASSFTGGIYNEQFF

D gene: TRBD1
J gene: TRBJ1-6
clone size: NA
V gene: TRBV2
CDR3 DNA: TGTGCCAGCAGACAGGGGCAGGACTATAATTCACCCCTCCACTTT
CDR3 protein: CASRQGQDYNSPLHF

D gene: TRBD2
J gene: TRBJ2-1
clone size: once
V gene: TRBV9
CDR3 DNA: TGTGCCAGCAGCGTCGCCCCTAGCGGTCCTTTCTCCTACAATGAGCAGTTCTTC
CDR3 protein: CASSVAPSGPFSYNEQFF

D gene: NA
J gene: TRBJ1-6
clone size: NA
V gene: TRBV28
CDR3 DNA: TGTGCCAGCAGTTTAGTGGGGGGGGTGACCAATTCACCCCTCCACTTT
CDR3 protein: CASSLVGGVTNSPLHF

D gene: TRBD1
J gene: TRBJ2-7
clone size: NA
V gene: TRBV4-2
CDR3 DNA: TGTGCCAGCAGCCTTACTACGGGACAGGAGGTTACCTACGAGCAGTACTTC
CDR3 protein: CASSLTTGQEVTYEQYF

D gene: TRBD1
J gene: TRBJ2-5
clone size: NA
V gene: TRBV5-1
CDR3 DNA: TGCGCCAGCAGCTTGCGACAGGGGGGAAGCCAAGAGACCCAGTACTTC
CDR3 protein: CASSLRQGGSQETQYF

D gene: NA
J gene: TRBJ1-3
clone size: NA
V gene: TRBV6-5
CDR3 DNA: TGTGCCAGCAGTTACTCCAGGGAAGTCTCTGGAAACACCATATATTTT
CDR3 protein: CASSYSREVSGNTIYF

D gene: NA
J gene: TRBJ2-3
clone size: NA
V gene: TRBV5-4
CDR3 DNA: TGTGCCAGCAAAAGGAGGTTCACAGATACGCAGTATTTT
CDR3 protein: CASKRRFTDTQYF

D gene: TRBD1
J gene: TRBJ2-3
clone size: NA
V gene: TRBV5-1
CDR3 DNA: TGCGCCAGCGGACAGGGTGGCACAGATACGCAGTATTTT
CDR3 protein: CASGQGGTDTQYF

D gene: NA
J gene: TRBJ2-2
clone size: NA
V gene: TRBV18
CDR3 DNA: TGTGCCAGCTCACCACTCGGGCAGGGGATCGACACCGGGGAGCTGTTTTTT
CDR3 protein: CASSPLGQGIDTGELFF

D gene: TRBD1
J gene: TRBJ1-4
clone size: NA
V gene: TRBV5-5
CDR3 DNA: TGTGCCAGCAGCTCAGGGGAGACAGGGGTAGGTGAAAAACTGTTTTTT
CDR3 protein: CASSSGETGVGEKLFF

D gene: TRBD1
J gene: TRBJ1-2
clone size: NA
V gene: TRBV5-4
CDR3 DNA: TGTGCCAGCAGATTTTCCAGGGGGCTGGATGGCTACACCTTC
CDR3 protein: CASRFSRGLDGYTF

D gene: NA
J gene: TRBJ2-7
clone size: NA
V gene: TRBV7-2
CDR3 DNA: TGTGCCAGCAGCCCCCGGGCGGGATCCTCCTACGAGCAGTACTTC
CDR3 protein: CASSPRAGSSYEQYF

D gene: NA
J gene: TRBJ1-5
clone size: NA
V gene: TRBV19
CDR3 DNA: TGTGCCAGTACCTCAGACACCGATGGGCCCCAGCATTTT
CDR3 protein: CASTSDTDGPQHF

D gene: NA
J gene: TRBJ1-4
clone size: NA
V gene: TRBV21-1
CDR3 DNA: TGTGCCAGCAGCGGAAGACTGCCTGATGAAAAACTGTTTTTT
CDR3 protein: CASSGRLPDEKLFF

D gene: TRBD2
J gene: TRBJ2-5
clone size: once
V gene: TRBV6-6
CDR3 DNA: TGTGCCAGCAGGCGGACTAGCGGGATTGAGACCCAGTACTTC
CDR3 protein: CASRRTSGIETQYF

D gene: NA
J gene: TRBJ1-5
clone size: NA
V gene: TRBV19
CDR3 DNA: TGTGCCAGTAGGGAACCGGGGGGCGGACGTCAGCCCCAGCATTTT
CDR3 protein: CASREPGGGRQPQHF

D gene: NA
J gene: TRBJ2-2
clone size: NA
V gene: TRBV28
CDR3 DNA: TGTGCCAGCAGGCCGACAGGGAGGACCGGGGAGCTGTTTTTT
CDR3 protein: CASRPTGRTGELFF

D gene: TRBD2
J gene: TRBJ2-7
clone size: NA
V gene: TRBV27
CDR3 DNA: TGTGCCAGCAGTTCCCAGAGGGGGACTAGCTCCTACGAGCAGTACTTC
CDR3 protein: CASSSQRGTSSYEQYF

D gene: TRBD1
J gene: TRBJ1-5
clone size: once
V gene: TRBV5-1
CDR3 DNA: TGCGCCAGCAGCTGGGGACAGGGGAATCAGCCCCAGCATTTT
CDR3 protein: CASSWGQGNQPQHF

D gene: TRBD1
J gene: TRBJ2-3
clone size: once
V gene: TRBV7-6
CDR3 DNA: TGTGCCAGCAGCTCGGGACAGTGGGACACAGATACGCAGTATTTT
CDR3 protein: CASSSGQWDTDTQYF

D gene: NA
J gene: TRBJ1-4
clone size: NA
V gene: TRBV7-2
CDR3 DNA: TGTGCCAGCAGCGCAACTGGACAAGGAGAAAAACTGTTTTTT
CDR3 protein: CASSATGQGEKLFF

D gene: NA
J gene: TRBJ2-2
clone size: NA
V gene: TRBV4-2
CDR3 DNA: TGTGCCAGCAACCCCGGGACAACGGCATCCGGGGAGCTGTTTTTT
CDR3 protein: CASNPGTTASGELFF

D gene: NA
J gene: TRBJ1-2
clone size: NA
V gene: TRBV4-3
CDR3 DNA: TGCGCCAGCAGCCCCTCGCGCGGGTGGGACTATGGCTACACCTTC
CDR3 protein: CASSPSRGWDYGYTF

D gene: NA
J gene: TRBJ2-2
clone size: NA
V gene: TRBV3-1/TRBV3-2
CDR3 DNA: TGTGCCAGCAGCCAAGGGACTTTTACCGGGGAGCTGTTTTTT
CDR3 protein: CASSQGTFTGELFF

D gene: NA
J gene: TRBJ2-3
clone size: NA
V gene: TRBV3-1/TRBV3-2
CDR3 DNA: TGTGCCAGCAGTCTTAAGGGGTCAGATACGCAGTATTTT
CDR3 protein: CASSLKGSDTQYF

D gene: NA
J gene: TRBJ2-3
clone size: NA
V gene: TRBV12-3/TRBV12-4
CDR3 DNA: TGTGCCAGCAGTCAGGGAGATACGCAGTATTTT
CDR3 protein: CASSQGDTQYF

D gene: TRBD1
J gene: TRBJ2-3
clone size: NA
V gene: TRBV7-9
CDR3 DNA: TGTGCCAGCAGCTTTAGTCGACAGGGATACGATACGCAGTATTTT
CDR3 protein: CASSFSRQGYDTQYF

D gene: TRBD1
J gene: TRBJ2-1
clone size: few
V gene: TRBV28
CDR3 DNA: TGTGCCAGCGCAAGAGGGGGCCCGACGTATGCTGAGCAGTTCTTC
CDR3 protein: CASARGGPTYAEQFF